This TCR beta chain was sequenced during a study of identifying expanded T cells in peripheral blood. Study outcomes and limitations: Roughly two-week clone count variance significantly increased as total template count grew.

Collection occurred without any documented infections or immune events in donors. Germline V gene lookup returns CDR1 SGDLS and CDR2 YYNGEE. V was clipped by 3 bases and J by 11 bases, with 12 bases between them. The CDR3 loop spans 11 amino acids. Libraries were prepared by immunoSEQ multiplex PCR; TCRdb keeps only in-frame clonotypes and omits some of them. There are around 100,000 clones in the sample; 85% to 90% occur only once, and about 16% lies in the top ten. About this clone itself: Its antigen is unknown.

The sequencing input was blood. The V and J genes are TRBV9 and TRBJ2-7; no clear D. This receptor was taken from a person aged 18 to 75 in good health. CDR3 sequence (DNA): TGTGCCAGCAGCGAGGCGGACCTAAAGTACTTC. Protein sequence: CASSEADLKYF.